This TCR beta chain was observed in a study of regulatory T cells in long-lasting Graves disease. CDR3 size: 14 residues. The ends were cut back, 6 bases at V and 3 bases at J, with 15 bases in the middle. HTBI primers from iRepertoire and Arm-PCR of CDR3 regions yielded the TCR beta libraries. A single record per CDR3 protein comes from TCRdb applying MiXCR to the multiplex PCR reads. The sample includes about 470,000 distinct CDR3 sequences, more than 13% of them seen just once. Time point reported: newly diagnosed GD, antithyroid drugs for less than 3 months. Researchers made the TCR library from RNA that was extracted from PBMCs. Worth noting for this clonotype: The antigen remains unidentified.

The study's findings and limits: With persistent disease, TRBV28, TRBJ1-2 and TRBJ2-5 were the favored segments.

The data also belong to a second study, concerning T cells in Graves' hyperthyroidism and ophthalmopathy. According to that study: Researchers found most expanded thyroid clonotypes above 0.001 in blood as well.

The sequences come from peripheral blood mononuclear cells (PBMCs), collected at new diagnosis, from a patient treated with antithyroid drugs. The source of this sequence is a woman in her twenties or thirties with Graves disease. The chain employs TRBV12-3 or TRBV12-4 and TRBJ2-7; D call uncertain. CDR3 DNA sequence: TGTGCCAGCAGCAACAGACCGACGGACTACGAGCAGTACTTC. Translating gives CASSNRPTDYEQYF.